This T cell receptor beta chain was sequenced during a study of CD8 T cells in ankylosing spondylitis. CDR1 and CDR2 (germline): MNHEY, SVGEGT. V gave up 6 bases and J gave up 4 bases; unmatched junction bases: 11. This CDR3 has 16 residues. For TCR beta, libraries came from quantitative 5'-RACE with molecular barcodes. TCRdb reanalysed the 5' RACE reads using MiXCR and keeps one entry per CDR3 protein. In the table there are under 950,000 distinct CDR3 sequences, around a fifth of which are singletons. Study-level results: The study looked at matched synovial fluid samples from ankylosing spondylitis patients. Disease-linked clones were reported to be significantly enriched there. A TCR beta motif of seven or eight highly homologous variants appeared characteristic of ankylosing spondylitis blood. Both synovial fluid and blood in reactive arthritis had previously been reported to carry some motif variants.

Comment on this clonotype: The antigen remains undetermined.

This sequence originates from a male donor with ankylosing spondylitis. The chain recombines TRBV6-2 or TRBV6-3 with TRBJ2-1, with TRBD1 matching over 8 bases. Sequenced: blood, either unsorted or a sorted T cell fraction (not recorded which). The CDR3 loop reads CASREDRTGKYNEQFF. The CDR3 DNA follows: TGTGCCAGCAGGGAGGACCGGACAGGGAAGTACAATGAGCAGTTCTTC.